Included here is one T cell receptor (beta chain) sequence, with context. Sequencing used immunoSEQ multiplex PCR; TCRdb keeps in-frame clones, though not all of them. This sample has over 100,000 clones, with more than 75% found just once. The sample originates from a study of T cell responses to AZD1222 COVID-19 vaccine. Germline-derived CDR1 and CDR2 are MDHEN and SYDVKM. The CDR3 runs to 18 residues. V was pared by 1 base and J by 3 bases, with 11 bases of the junction left unmatched. This specimen was peripheral blood, taken on day 0 of AZD1222 vaccination. This sequence originates from an adult in good health. This chain uses TRBV28 with TRBJ1-2, with 10 bases identical to TRBD1. The CDR3 region is CASSLLTGQGDVDYGYTF. As DNA, the CDR3 is TGTGCCAGCAGTTTATTAACCGGACAGGGGGATGTTGACTATGGCTACACCTTC.